This T cell receptor (beta chain) was recorded in a study of shared clonotypes between healthy human individuals. The overall study: Per donor, three plates held CD4 naive cells, three held CD4 memory, two held CD8 naive and one held CD8 memory. Broader study findings: Larger estimated richness was generally seen in naive subsets than in memory subsets.

This table comes from immunoSEQ multiplex PCR, and its TCRdb copy is limited to in-frame clones, with some not included. Among about 110,000 clones listed, roughly 70% were seen once. As concerns this clone: Its antigen is not known.

This sequence originates from a woman aged 25 to 39 in good health. Sequencing input: memory CD8+ T cells sorted from blood. Subset noted: CD45RO+ cells pooled with CCR7-negative TemRA cells.

As DNA, the CDR3 is TGCGCCAGCAGCCAAGATAGAACTTTCACAGATACGCAGTATTTT. Amino acids: CASSQDRTFTDTQYF. The genes are TRBV4-1 and TRBJ2-3, with D hard to call. This CDR3 is built from 15 residues. The germline V gene encodes CDR1 MGHRA and CDR2 YSYEKL. Deletions cut 0 bases from V and 2 bases from J, with 9 bases between.